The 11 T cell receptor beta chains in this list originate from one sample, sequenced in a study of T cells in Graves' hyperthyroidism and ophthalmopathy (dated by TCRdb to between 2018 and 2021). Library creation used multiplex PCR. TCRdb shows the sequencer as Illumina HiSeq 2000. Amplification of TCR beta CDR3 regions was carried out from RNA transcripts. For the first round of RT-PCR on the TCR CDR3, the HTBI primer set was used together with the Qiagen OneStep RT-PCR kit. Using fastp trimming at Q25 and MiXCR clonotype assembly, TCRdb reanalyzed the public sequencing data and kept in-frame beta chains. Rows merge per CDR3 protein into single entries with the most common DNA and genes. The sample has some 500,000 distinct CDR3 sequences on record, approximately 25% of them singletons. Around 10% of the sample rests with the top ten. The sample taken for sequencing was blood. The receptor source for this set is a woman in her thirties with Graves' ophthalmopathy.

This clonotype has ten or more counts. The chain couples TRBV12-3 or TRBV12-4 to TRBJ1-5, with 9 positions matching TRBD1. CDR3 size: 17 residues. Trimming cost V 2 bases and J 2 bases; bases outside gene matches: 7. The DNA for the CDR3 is TGTGCCAGCAGTTTATACAGGGGGCGCATGGGCAATCAGCCCCAGCATTTT. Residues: CASSLYRGRMGNQPQHF.

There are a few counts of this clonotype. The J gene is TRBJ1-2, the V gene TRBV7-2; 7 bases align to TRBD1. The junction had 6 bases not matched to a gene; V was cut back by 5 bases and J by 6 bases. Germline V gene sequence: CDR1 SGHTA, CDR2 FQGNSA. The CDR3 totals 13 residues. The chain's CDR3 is CASSTDRVHGYTF. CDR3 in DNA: TGTGCCAGCAGCACAGACAGGGTACATGGCTACACCTTC.

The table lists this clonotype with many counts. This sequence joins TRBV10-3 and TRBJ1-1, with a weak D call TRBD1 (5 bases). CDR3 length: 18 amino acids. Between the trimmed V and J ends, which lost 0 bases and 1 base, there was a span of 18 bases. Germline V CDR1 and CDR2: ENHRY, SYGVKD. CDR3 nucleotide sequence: TGTGCCATCAGTGAGTCGACACAGGCTTTCGCCCGGAACACTGAAGCTTTCTTT. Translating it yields CAISESTQAFARNTEAFF.

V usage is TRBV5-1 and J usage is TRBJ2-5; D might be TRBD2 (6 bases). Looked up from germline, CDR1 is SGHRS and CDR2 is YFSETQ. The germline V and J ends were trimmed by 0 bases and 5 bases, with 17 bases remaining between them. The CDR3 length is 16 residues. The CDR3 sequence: CASSLAVGGAGETQYF. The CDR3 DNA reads TGCGCCAGCAGCTTGGCCGTTGGAGGGGCAGGGGAGACCCAGTACTTC. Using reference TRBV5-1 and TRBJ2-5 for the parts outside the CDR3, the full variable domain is KAGVTQTPRYLIKTRGQQVTLSCSPISGHRSVSWYQQTPGQGLQFLFEYFSETQRNKGNFPGRFSGRQFSNSRSEMNVSTLELGDSALYLCASSLAVGGAGETQYFGPGTRLLVL.

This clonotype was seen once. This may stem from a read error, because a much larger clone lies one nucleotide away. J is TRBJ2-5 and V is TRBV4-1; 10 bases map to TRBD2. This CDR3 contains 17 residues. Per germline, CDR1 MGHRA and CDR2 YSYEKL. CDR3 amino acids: CASSPGASGGLQETKYF. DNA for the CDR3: TGCGCCAGCAGCCCTGGGGCTAGCGGGGGCCTCCAAGAGACCAAGTACTTC.

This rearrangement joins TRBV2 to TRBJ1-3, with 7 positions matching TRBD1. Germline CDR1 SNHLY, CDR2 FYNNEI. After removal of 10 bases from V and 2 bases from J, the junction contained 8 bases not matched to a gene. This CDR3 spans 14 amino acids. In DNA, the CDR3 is TGTGCCACCGCGACAGGGTTGGCTGGAAACACCATATATTTT. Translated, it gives CATATGLAGNTIYF.

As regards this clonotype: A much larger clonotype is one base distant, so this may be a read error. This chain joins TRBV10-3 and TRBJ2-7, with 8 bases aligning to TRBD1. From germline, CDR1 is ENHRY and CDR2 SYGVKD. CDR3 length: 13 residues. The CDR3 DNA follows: TGTGGCATCAGGGGACAGGATTCCTACGAGCAGTACTTC. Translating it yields CGIRGQDSYEQYF.

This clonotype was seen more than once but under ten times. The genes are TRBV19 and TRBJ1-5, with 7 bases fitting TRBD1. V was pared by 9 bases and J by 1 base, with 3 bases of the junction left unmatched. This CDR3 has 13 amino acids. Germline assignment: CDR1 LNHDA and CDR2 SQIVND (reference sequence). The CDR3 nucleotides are TGTGCCAGCATGGACAGGAGCAATCAGCCCCAGCATTTT. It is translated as CASMDRSNQPQHF.

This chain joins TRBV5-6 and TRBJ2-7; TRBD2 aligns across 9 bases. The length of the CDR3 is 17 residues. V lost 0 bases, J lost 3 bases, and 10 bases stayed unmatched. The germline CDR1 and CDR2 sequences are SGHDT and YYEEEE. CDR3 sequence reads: CASSLALWAGGFYEQYF. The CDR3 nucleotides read TGTGCCAGCAGCTTGGCCCTCTGGGCGGGGGGGTTCTACGAGCAGTACTTC.

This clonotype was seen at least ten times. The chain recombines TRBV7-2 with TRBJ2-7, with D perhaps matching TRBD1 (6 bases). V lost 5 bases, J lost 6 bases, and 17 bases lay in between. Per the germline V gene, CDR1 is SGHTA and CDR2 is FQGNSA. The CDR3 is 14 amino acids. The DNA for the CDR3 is TGTGCCAGCAGCCCGACCTCTACAGGGACCGAGCAGTACTTC. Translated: CASSPTSTGTEQYF.

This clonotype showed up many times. The CDR3 spells CSVEDNEGTEAFF. Here the CDR3 DNA reads TGCAGCGTCGAGGACAACGAGGGCACTGAAGCTTTCTTT. V usage is TRBV29-1 and J usage is TRBJ1-1; a weak D match, TRBD1 (5 bases). CDR1 is SQVTM, CDR2 ANQGSEA, per germline. The CDR3 consists of 13 residues. Trimming took 6 bases from V and 4 from J, leaving 15 bases between them.